This T cell receptor beta chain derives from a study of blood T cells in healthy people across ages. This clonotype has a handful of counts. It was with a sample-barcoded 5' primer and a J-beta primer mix that a second PCR of roughly 7 to 12 cycles was run. TCRdb reprocessed the 5' RACE reads via MiXCR and lists one record per CDR3 protein. This repertoire shows 1 million or so distinct CDR3 sequences, 20% to 25% found once; its top ten account for around 0.75%. The CDR3 is 16 amino acids. With 4 bases removed from V and 8 bases from J, the gap between germline ends came to 23 bases. CDR1 and CDR2 (germline): SEHNR, FQNEAQ (reference sequence). Another study also made use of these data, one on T cells of mothers and their children.

This chain joins TRBV7-9 and TRBJ1-2; D unclear. Sequenced sample: blood. This TCR derives from a girl between 2 and 10 years old in good health. This CDR3 reads CASSSPPAQAPWGYTF. Here the CDR3 DNA reads TGTGCCAGCAGCTCACCACCGGCTCAGGCGCCGTGGGGCTACACCTTC.